The rows below give T cell receptor beta chains drawn from one sample of a study of blood T cell repertoires in COVID-19. The method was immunoSEQ multiplex PCR; TCRdb's version includes in-frame clones alone and lacks a portion of them. The table shows fewer than 250,000 clones, with around 87% occurring only once. Sequenced sample: peripheral blood. The source is a man aged 60-69 years with acute or convalescent COVID-19. CDR3s leave out the opening cysteine and the closing phenylalanine or tryptophan. Fields, in order: D gene, J gene, V gene, CDR3 protein. D genes are given only for firm matches.

D gene: TRBD1; J gene: TRBJ1-1; V gene: TRBV6-1; CDR3 protein: ASSERQGTEAF
D gene: NA; J gene: TRBJ2-7; V gene: TRBV6-5; CDR3 protein: ASSNDIREQY
D gene: NA; J gene: TRBJ2-6; V gene: TRBV7-3; CDR3 protein: ASSKQGATSSGANVLT
D gene: TRBD2; J gene: TRBJ2-2; V gene: TRBV7-3; CDR3 protein: ASSLVGGGYNITNTGELF
D gene: NA; J gene: TRBJ2-1; V gene: TRBV4-3; CDR3 protein: ASSPSMSSYNEQF
D gene: TRBD2; J gene: TRBJ2-2; V gene: TRBV28; CDR3 protein: ASSLRGAVGELF
D gene: TRBD2; J gene: TRBJ2-5; V gene: TRBV19; CDR3 protein: ASSRTGASGVVETQY
D gene: TRBD2; J gene: TRBJ2-7; V gene: TRBV28; CDR3 protein: ASRTGTSGGLGEQY
D gene: NA; J gene: TRBJ1-5; V gene: TRBV7-2; CDR3 protein: ASSLAGREGAQH
D gene: NA; J gene: TRBJ2-2; V gene: TRBV7-3; CDR3 protein: ASSRGNTGELF
D gene: TRBD2; J gene: TRBJ2-7; V gene: TRBV5-1; CDR3 protein: ASSFGVESGGQY
D gene: TRBD2; J gene: TRBJ2-3; V gene: TRBV5-1; CDR3 protein: ASSLGTLAGDFADTQY
D gene: NA; J gene: TRBJ2-1; V gene: TRBV13; CDR3 protein: ASSLGGLGEQF
D gene: TRBD1; J gene: TRBJ1-1; V gene: TRBV5-4; CDR3 protein: ASSPGGGVKIEAF
D gene: NA; J gene: TRBJ1-1; V gene: TRBV18; CDR3 protein: ASSPTGGNTEAF
D gene: TRBD2; J gene: TRBJ2-5; V gene: TRBV9; CDR3 protein: ASSAGGLAAETQY
D gene: NA; J gene: TRBJ1-1; V gene: TRBV19; CDR3 protein: ASRKQIHTEAF
D gene: NA; J gene: TRBJ1-5; V gene: TRBV19; CDR3 protein: ASSQGRDQPQH
D gene: TRBD1; J gene: TRBJ2-7; V gene: TRBV9; CDR3 protein: ASSATGVGGSEQY
D gene: NA; J gene: TRBJ1-3; V gene: TRBV20-1; CDR3 protein: SAKRNTIY
D gene: NA; J gene: TRBJ2-7; V gene: TRBV5-1; CDR3 protein: ASSLAVYSVSYEQY
D gene: NA; J gene: TRBJ1-4; V gene: TRBV27; CDR3 protein: ASTDGFNEKLF
D gene: TRBD1; J gene: TRBJ1-5; V gene: TRBV19; CDR3 protein: ASKSDRDNSNQPQH
D gene: NA; J gene: TRBJ1-5; V gene: TRBV24-1; CDR3 protein: ATSDFGAGPGQPQH
D gene: NA; J gene: TRBJ1-4; V gene: TRBV6-1; CDR3 protein: ASSDWAEAKLF
D gene: NA; J gene: TRBJ2-1; V gene: TRBV6-5; CDR3 protein: ASSYQKAGGYNEQF
D gene: NA; J gene: TRBJ1-1; V gene: TRBV5-4; CDR3 protein: ASSQNTEAF
D gene: TRBD2; J gene: TRBJ2-1; V gene: TRBV3-1/TRBV3-2; CDR3 protein: ASSQTADLAGASYNEQF
D gene: NA; J gene: TRBJ2-2; V gene: TRBV6-2/TRBV6-3; CDR3 protein: ASSTPGVSGRSGELF
D gene: NA; J gene: TRBJ2-5; V gene: TRBV5-1; CDR3 protein: ASTRGETQY
D gene: NA; J gene: TRBJ2-1; V gene: TRBV14; CDR3 protein: ASSQDLRTEGEQF
D gene: TRBD1; J gene: TRBJ2-5; V gene: TRBV5-1; CDR3 protein: ASSRGGQPQETQY
D gene: TRBD1; J gene: TRBJ2-1; V gene: TRBV29-1; CDR3 protein: SARDRGAMRNEQF
D gene: TRBD2; J gene: TRBJ2-7; V gene: TRBV7-2; CDR3 protein: ASSAPSGGAFSYEQY
D gene: NA; J gene: TRBJ1-3; V gene: TRBV27; CDR3 protein: ASSIRSGNTIY
D gene: TRBD2; J gene: TRBJ2-1; V gene: TRBV18; CDR3 protein: ASSRSSGGTNNEQF
D gene: TRBD2; J gene: TRBJ2-7; V gene: TRBV5-1; CDR3 protein: ASSLELGGGGRSYEQY
D gene: TRBD1; J gene: TRBJ1-2; V gene: TRBV18; CDR3 protein: ASSPQGGRGGYT
D gene: TRBD1; J gene: TRBJ1-6; V gene: TRBV28; CDR3 protein: ASSSLQGANSPLH
D gene: NA; J gene: TRBJ2-5; V gene: TRBV5-6; CDR3 protein: ASSYLSGGQETQY
D gene: TRBD2; J gene: TRBJ2-1; V gene: TRBV19; CDR3 protein: ASSTLAGSSYNEQF
D gene: NA; J gene: TRBJ2-5; V gene: TRBV18; CDR3 protein: ASSPRVGGRQETQY
D gene: TRBD2; J gene: TRBJ2-5; V gene: TRBV28; CDR3 protein: ASSSNGLAGGHPVTQY
D gene: NA; J gene: TRBJ1-4; V gene: TRBV5-5; CDR3 protein: ASSLGHGALRLF
D gene: NA; J gene: TRBJ1-2; V gene: TRBV11-2; CDR3 protein: ASSSLGGNYGYT
D gene: NA; J gene: TRBJ1-6; V gene: TRBV10-2; CDR3 protein: ASSDRQHYNSPLH
D gene: NA; J gene: TRBJ2-5; V gene: TRBV15; CDR3 protein: ATSRGDRTSGEETQY
D gene: TRBD2; J gene: TRBJ2-7; V gene: TRBV4-2; CDR3 protein: ASSQGSGGPYEQY
D gene: NA; J gene: TRBJ2-7; V gene: TRBV27; CDR3 protein: ASSFAGASSYEQY
D gene: TRBD2; J gene: TRBJ2-5; V gene: TRBV19; CDR3 protein: ASSIGLAVGIIGETQY
D gene: NA; J gene: TRBJ1-4; V gene: TRBV6-5; CDR3 protein: ASGPTGSNEKLF
D gene: TRBD1; J gene: TRBJ2-2; V gene: TRBV7-2; CDR3 protein: ASSLGQGSLSGELF
D gene: TRBD1; J gene: TRBJ2-1; V gene: TRBV7-2; CDR3 protein: ASSLSGDRGIHEQF
D gene: TRBD1; J gene: TRBJ2-7; V gene: TRBV6-2/TRBV6-3; CDR3 protein: ASSYVKTGGISYEQY
D gene: NA; J gene: TRBJ2-7; V gene: TRBV21-1; CDR3 protein: ASRAGQGHFLEQY
D gene: NA; J gene: TRBJ1-5; V gene: TRBV9; CDR3 protein: ASSLGVSNQPQH